One sample yielded the 23 T cell receptor beta chains listed below, sequenced in a study of T cell responses to AZD1222 COVID-19 vaccine. Sequenced by immunoSEQ multiplex PCR; TCRdb stores in-frame clones only, minus some. The table lists 90,000 to 130,000 clones, roughly 89% of them singletons, with 15% in the top ten. The sequencing used peripheral blood, collected 28 days after the second AZD1222 dose. The origin of the receptors is an adult who received the AZD1222 COVID-19 vaccine.

V and J are TRBV25-1 and TRBJ2-5, with D perhaps matching TRBD1 or TRBD2 (5 bases each). With 6 bases removed from V and 7 bases from J, the gap between germline ends came to 21 bases. Germline assignment: CDR1 MGHDK and CDR2 SYGVNS. This CDR3 region has 15 residues. CDR3 residues: CASSAEALFTGTQYF. In nucleotides, the CDR3 is TGTGCCAGCAGCGCGGAGGCCCTGTTCACAGGGACCCAGTACTTC.

This sequence joins TRBV12-3 or TRBV12-4 and TRBJ1-2, with D maybe TRBD1 (5 bases). The CDR3 runs 12 residues. The ends were cut back, 6 bases at V and 5 bases at J, with 10 bases in the middle. The CDR3 reads CASRGRGYGYTF. The CDR3 DNA sequence: TGTGCCAGCAGGGGAAGGGGTTATGGCTACACCTTC.

This CDR3 reads CAISAERRNTGELFF. Here the CDR3 DNA reads TGTGCCATCAGTGCTGAGAGGAGGAACACCGGGGAGCTGTTTTTT. The gene calls are TRBV10-3 and TRBJ2-2; D is ambiguous. This CDR3 comprises 15 residues. The germline V gene has CDR1 ENHRY and CDR2 SYGVKD. Trimming pared 4 bases from V and 1 base from J, leaving 10 bases between.

The chain carries TRBV14 and TRBJ1-6; TRBD1 matches at 8 bases. This CDR3 has 15 amino acids. After removal of 4 bases from V and 9 bases from J, the junction contained 8 bases not matched to a gene. In germline, CDR1 is SGHDN, CDR2 FVKESK. The CDR3 spells CASSPRTGLSSPLHF. The CDR3, as DNA: TGTGCCAGCAGCCCGAGGACAGGGCTTTCTTCACCCCTCCACTTT.

The chain joins TRBV6-1 to TRBJ2-7; 9 bases map to TRBD2. The CDR3 is 15 amino acids. With V trimmed by 1 base and J by 7 bases, 8 bases remained unmatched. Germline CDR1 MNHNS, CDR2 SASEGT. CDR3 region: CASSEEAGGRWEQYF. CDR3 in DNA: TGTGCCAGCAGTGAAGAAGCGGGAGGTCGATGGGAGCAGTACTTC.

V usage is TRBV29-1 and J usage is TRBJ2-2, with D possibly matching TRBD2 (5 bases). Germline V gene sequence: CDR1 SQVTM, CDR2 ANQGSEA. There are 14 residues in the CDR3. V gave up 6 bases and J gave up 6 bases, with 17 bases separating them. The CDR3 region is CSVRSLETAGELFF. CDR3 DNA: TGCAGCGTCAGATCACTAGAAACCGCCGGGGAGCTGTTTTTT.

The V call is TRBV11-3, the J call TRBJ2-7; 7 nucleotides align to TRBD1. Looked up from germline, CDR1 is SGHNT and CDR2 is YENEEA. The V and J ends lost 0 bases and 7 bases, in that order; junction bases with no gene match: 3. The CDR3 loop spans 13 amino acids. As DNA, the CDR3 is TGTGCCAGCAGCTTAGATAGGGGGCGAGAGCAGTACTTC. Protein product: CASSLDRGREQYF.

The chain carries TRBV29-1 and TRBJ1-1, with 7 bases fitting TRBD1. Per the germline V gene, CDR1 is SQVTM and CDR2 is ANQGSEA. The V gene end was trimmed by 7 bases and the J gene end by 7 bases; junction bases not matched to a gene: 12. This CDR3 has 13 residues. The DNA of the CDR3 is TGCAGCGCAGGCCCGACAGGGTTTGGTGAAGCTTTCTTT. Protein product: CSAGPTGFGEAFF. Full variable domain (missing parts from reference TRBV29-1 and TRBJ1-1): SAVISQKPSRDICQRGTSLTIQCQVDSQVTMMFWYRQQPGQSLTLIATANQGSEATYESGFVIDKFPISRPNLTFSTLTVSNMSPEDSSIYLCSAGPTGFGEAFFGQGTRLTVV.

CDR3 residues: CASRQGWSTEAFF. CDR3 nucleotide sequence: TGTGCCAGCAGACAGGGATGGAGCACTGAAGCTTTCTTT. The chain has TRBV25-1 and TRBJ1-1, with D possibly matching TRBD1 (6 bases). In germline, CDR1 is MGHDK, CDR2 SYGVNS. Trimming took off 6 bases at V and 4 bases at J, with 12 bases between the two ends. This CDR3 has 13 residues.

V and J are TRBV14 and TRBJ1-1; 10 bases map to TRBD1. V lost 3 bases to trimming and J lost 0 bases; unmatched junction nucleotides: 10. The CDR3 totals 18 residues. The germline V gene has CDR1 SGHDN and CDR2 FVKESK. CDR3 amino acids: CASSHLTGGVIMNTEAFF. Written as DNA, the CDR3 is TGTGCCAGCAGCCATTTGACAGGGGGCGTAATCATGAACACTGAAGCTTTCTTT.

The genes are TRBV5-1 and TRBJ2-5, with 7 bases that match TRBD1. J gave up 2 bases and V 4 bases, and 8 bases lay outside the gene matches. This CDR3 contains 15 residues. The V gene's germline CDR1 is SGHRS and CDR2 YFSETQ. CDR3 sequence: CASSRQGVGQETQYF. For the CDR3, the DNA is TGCGCCAGCAGCCGACAGGGAGTGGGACAAGAGACCCAGTACTTC.

The CDR3 DNA follows: TGTGCCAGCAGTGAACAGTGGGGATCTGGAAACACCATATATTTT. Amino acids: CASSEQWGSGNTIYF. V gene TRBV6-1 combines with J gene TRBJ1-3; D uncertain. V was trimmed by 2 bases and J by 1 base, leaving 9 bases between them. CDR1 and CDR2 (germline): MNHNS, SASEGT. This CDR3 region has 15 residues.

V and J are TRBV30 and TRBJ1-1; D not certain. V lost 2 bases to trimming and J lost 1 base, with 5 bases between them. CDR3 size: 12 residues. Germline values: CDR1 GTSNPN, CDR2 SVGIG (reference sequence). CDR3 sequence: CAWSPWNTEAFF. The CDR3 region has the DNA TGTGCCTGGAGTCCATGGAACACTGAAGCTTTCTTT.

This clone was counted a single time. The CDR3 coding sequence is TGTGCCAGTAGTATTAATTGGGACAGGGTGAATTCACCCCTCCACTTT. Protein product: CASSINWDRVNSPLHF. The chain recombines TRBV19 with TRBJ1-6, with TRBD1 matching over 9 bases. There are 16 residues in the CDR3. CDR1 is LNHDA and CDR2 is SQIVND in the germline V gene (reference sequence). V lost 3 bases, J lost 7 bases, and 7 bases stayed unmatched.

This clone appeared a single time. The chain joins TRBV30 to TRBJ1-5; no clear D gene. With 2 bases removed from V and 5 bases from J, the gap between germline ends came to 10 bases. Germline V lookup: CDR1 GTSNPN, CDR2 SVGIG (reference sequence). The CDR3 covers 13 residues. CDR3 sequence reads: CAWSRGLDQPQHF. Here the CDR3 DNA reads TGTGCCTGGAGTAGAGGGCTCGATCAGCCCCAGCATTTT.

The chain has TRBV27 and TRBJ2-2; D call uncertain. Germline lookup yields CDR1 MNHEY and CDR2 SMNVEV (reference sequence). With 2 bases removed from V and 1 base from J, the gap between germline ends came to 8 bases. This CDR3 has 15 residues. CDR3 coding DNA: TGTGCCAGCAGTTTACGGGCAGTGAACACCGGGGAGCTGTTTTTT. It is translated as CASSLRAVNTGELFF.

The chain carries TRBV5-1 and TRBJ1-6; D unresolved. The CDR3 runs 17 residues. Germline CDR1 and CDR2: SGHRS and YFSETQ. V dropped 1 base and J dropped 1 base, with 12 bases sitting between them. For the CDR3, the DNA is TGCGCCAGCAGCTTGCGTCAGGATTTATCCTATAATTCACCCCTCCACTTT. It codes for CASSLRQDLSYNSPLHF.

The rearrangement uses TRBV5-5 and TRBJ2-5; D is perhaps TRBD1 (6 bases). Germline assignment: CDR1 SGHKS and CDR2 YYEKEE (reference sequence). V lost 2 bases and J lost 5, with 10 bases in between. CDR3 size: 13 residues. The CDR3 sequence: CASSFTGSETQYF. CDR3 nucleotide sequence: TGTGCCAGCAGCTTTACAGGGTCGGAGACCCAGTACTTC.

The V gene is TRBV13, the J gene TRBJ1-2; 7 bases are a match to TRBD1. Germline lookup yields CDR1 PRHDT and CDR2 FYEKMQ (reference sequence). The CDR3 is 17 residues long. The ends lost 2 bases at V and 4 bases at J; junction bases unmatched: 13. Here the CDR3 reads CASSLFVRQGATYGYTF. CDR3 DNA sequence: TGTGCCAGCAGCTTATTTGTGAGACAGGGTGCCACCTATGGCTACACCTTC. The full variable domain, its missing parts supplied by reference TRBV13 and TRBJ1-2, is AAGVIQSPRHLIKEKRETATLKCYPIPRHDTVYWYQQGPGQDPQFLISFYEKMQSDKGSIPDRFSAQQFSDYHSELNMSSLELGDSALYFCASSLFVRQGATYGYTFGSGTRLTVV.

The chain combines TRBV30 with TRBJ2-6; 9 bases fit TRBD1. This CDR3 has 15 residues. From germline, CDR1 is GTSNPN and CDR2 SVGIG (reference sequence). V lost 8 bases and J lost 1; bases outside the gene matches: 6. The chain's CDR3 is CARDRASSGANVLTF. In DNA, the CDR3 is TGTGCCCGGGACAGGGCATCTTCTGGGGCCAACGTCCTGACTTTC.

This sequence joins TRBV28 and TRBJ2-5, with 9 positions matching TRBD2. V lost 8 bases, J lost 2 bases, and 6 bases stayed unmatched. The CDR3 has 14 residues. Germline V gene data show CDR1 as MDHEN and CDR2 as SYDVKM. CDR3 DNA: TGTGCCAGCCTGGCCGCGGGAGGGCAAGAGACCCAGTACTTC. Residues: CASLAAGGQETQYF.

The genes are TRBV2 and TRBJ1-6, with a possible D match to TRBD1 (6 bases). Germline-derived CDR1 and CDR2 are SNHLY and FYNNEI. The CDR3 has 14 amino acids. Trimming cost V 4 bases and J 9 bases, with 13 bases left between them. The CDR3: CASSGPGVVSPLHF. CDR3 sequence (DNA): TGTGCCAGCAGTGGGCCAGGGGTCGTTTCACCCCTCCACTTT. Supplemented by reference TRBV2 and TRBJ1-6, the full variable domain reads EPEVTQTPSHQVTQMGQEVILRCVPISNHLYFYWYRQILGQKVEFLVSFYNNEISEKSEIFDDQFSVERPDGSNFTLKIRSTKLEDSAMYFCASSGPGVVSPLHFGNGTRLTVT.

The chain couples TRBV6-5 to TRBJ2-3; 9 bases match TRBD2. CDR3 length: 16 residues. V shed 3 bases and J 3 bases; nucleotides not matched to a gene: 7. The germline gives CDR1 MNHEY, CDR2 SVGAGI. Here the CDR3 DNA reads TGTGCCAGCAGTTATAGCGGGGGCCCGGGGACAGATACGCAGTATTTT. Protein: CASSYSGGPGTDTQYF.